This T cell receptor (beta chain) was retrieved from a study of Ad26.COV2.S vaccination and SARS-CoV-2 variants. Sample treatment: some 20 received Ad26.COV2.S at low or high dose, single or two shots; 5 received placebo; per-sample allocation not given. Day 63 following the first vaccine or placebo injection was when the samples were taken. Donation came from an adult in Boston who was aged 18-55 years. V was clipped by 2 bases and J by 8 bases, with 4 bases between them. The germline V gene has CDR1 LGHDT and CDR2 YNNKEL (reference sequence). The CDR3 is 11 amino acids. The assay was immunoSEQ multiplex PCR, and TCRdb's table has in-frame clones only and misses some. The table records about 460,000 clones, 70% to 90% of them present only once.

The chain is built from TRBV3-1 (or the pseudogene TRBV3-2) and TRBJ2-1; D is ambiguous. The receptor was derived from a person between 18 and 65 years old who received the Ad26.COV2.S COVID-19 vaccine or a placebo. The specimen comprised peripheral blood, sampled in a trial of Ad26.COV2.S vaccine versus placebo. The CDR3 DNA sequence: TGTGCCAGCAGCCAAACTCATGAGCAGTTCTTC. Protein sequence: CASSQTHEQFF.